The 11 T cell receptor beta chains presented below share a single source sample, sequenced in a study of blood T cell repertoires in COVID-19. The data were produced by immunoSEQ multiplex PCR, yet TCRdb's version contains in-frame clones alone and is incomplete. The table includes around 130,000 clones, about four fifths detected once. The sequenced sample was peripheral blood. The origin of the receptors is a human donor in a cohort sampled during active COVID-19.

The chain uses TRBV7-9 and TRBJ1-4; 7 positions match TRBD1. The V gene end was trimmed by 8 bases and the J gene end by 4 bases; junction bases not matched to a gene: 4. This CDR3 has 13 amino acids. The germline V gene encodes CDR1 SEHNR and CDR2 FQNEAQ (reference sequence). CDR3 coding DNA: TGTGCCAGCGAACGGGACAGTAATGAAAAACTGTTTTTT. Protein sequence: CASERDSNEKLFF.

This clone has just a few counts. Within the sample, other DNA sequences also encode this same CDR3. The chain is built from TRBV6-6 and TRBJ2-5, with D possibly TRBD2 on 7 matching bases. V lost 3 bases and J lost 5, with 13 bases in between. CDR1 and CDR2 from the germline V gene are MNHNY and SVGAGI (reference sequence). The CDR3 sequence is 14 residues long. The CDR3 sequence is CASSYGGARETQYF. CDR3 nucleotides: TGTGCCAGCAGTTATGGGGGGGCGCGTGAGACCCAGTACTTC.

The genes are TRBV3-1 (or the pseudogene TRBV3-2) and TRBJ2-1; 8 nucleotides match TRBD2. Germline lookup yields CDR1 LGHDT and CDR2 YNNKEL (reference sequence). The J segment lost 7 bases and the V segment lost 0 bases, leaving 14 bases of the junction unmatched. This CDR3 region has 18 residues. The CDR3 sequence: CASSQEGCGGTKVNEQFF. The DNA for the CDR3 is TGTGCCAGCAGCCAAGAAGGTTGCGGGGGGACGAAGGTTAATGAGCAGTTCTTC.

The chain's CDR3 is CAISEYNQGAFF. Here the CDR3 DNA reads TGTGCCATCAGTGAATATAACCAGGGAGCTTTCTTT. The J gene is TRBJ1-1, the V gene TRBV10-3; D is possibly TRBD1 (5 bases). The CDR3 is made up of 12 amino acids. Trimming shortened V by 3 bases and J by 10 bases, and 12 bases separated the two germline ends. The germline gives CDR1 ENHRY, CDR2 SYGVKD.

The chain links TRBV19 to TRBJ1-1, with a tentative D call TRBD1 (6 bases). There are 13 residues in the CDR3. Germline loops: CDR1 LNHDA, CDR2 SQIVND (reference sequence). Trimming shortened V by 5 bases and J by 1 base, and 8 bases separated the two germline ends. CDR3 loop: CASSGQQNTEAFF. The DNA for the CDR3 is TGTGCCAGTAGTGGACAGCAGAACACTGAAGCTTTCTTT.

The J gene is TRBJ1-2, the V gene TRBV5-6, with D possibly being TRBD1 (6 bases). The CDR3 runs to 14 residues. V lost 0 bases, J lost 2 bases, and 8 bases lay in between. The germline gives CDR1 SGHDT, CDR2 YYEEEE. The CDR3 sequence: CASSLAGQNYGYTF. The CDR3 region has the DNA TGTGCCAGCAGCTTGGCCGGACAGAACTATGGCTACACCTTC.

The rearrangement joins TRBV11-2 to TRBJ2-7, with D possibly TRBD1 on 5 matching bases. Germline V CDR1 and CDR2: SGHAT, FQNNGV. This CDR3 comprises 17 residues. Trimming cost V 6 bases and J 2 bases, with 23 bases left between them. CDR3 DNA: TGTGCCAGCAGTTCTCCCGGTTTTTGGACACCTGCCTACGAGCAGTACTTC. Protein product: CASSSPGFWTPAYEQYF.

The V and J genes are TRBV7-6 and TRBJ2-1; 12 bases agree with TRBD2. The CDR3 contains 17 residues. After removal of 4 bases from V and 9 bases from J, the junction contained 13 bases not matched to a gene. Looked up from germline, CDR1 is SGHVS and CDR2 is FNYEAQ. CDR3 in amino acids: CASSSHWLAGGPGEQFF. The CDR3 DNA is TGTGCCAGCAGCTCCCACTGGCTAGCGGGGGGGCCCGGTGAGCAGTTCTTC.

The chain recombines TRBV20-1 with TRBJ2-7; D is unresolved. Germline CDR1 and CDR2: DFQATT and SNEGSKA (reference sequence). Trimming removed 4 bases at V and 6 bases at J, with 10 bases between. This CDR3 is built from 11 residues. CDR3 in amino acids: CSATRSLEQYF. In DNA form, the CDR3 reads TGCAGTGCTACCAGATCCCTCGAGCAGTACTTC.

The V gene is TRBV6-1, the J gene TRBJ1-6, with 9 positions matching TRBD1. Trimming took 3 bases from V and 6 from J; bases not matched to a gene: 6. The CDR3 spans 16 residues. Germline CDR1 and CDR2: MNHNS and SASEGT. CDR3 sequence (DNA): TGTGCCAGCAGTGAGGACAGGGGTTTCGGTAATTCACCCCTCCACTTT. This codes for CASSEDRGFGNSPLHF.

This chain uses TRBV7-9 with TRBJ2-7; 9 bases are a match to TRBD1. J lost 5 bases, V lost 6 bases, and 8 bases had no gene match. Germline V gene data show CDR1 as SEHNR and CDR2 as FQNEAQ (reference sequence). The CDR3 loop spans 14 amino acids. CDR3 protein: CASRTGTGTHEQYF. CDR3 DNA: TGTGCCAGCAGAACCGGGACAGGGACCCACGAGCAGTACTTC.